The 25 T cell receptor beta chains listed next were all sequenced from one sample in a study of blood T cell repertoires in COVID-19. The protocol was immunoSEQ multiplex PCR, while the TCRdb copy is restricted to in-frame clones and leaves out a portion. The sample contains about 270,000 clones, approximately 85% of which appear only once. The material sequenced was PBMCs or T cells enriched from blood (not recorded which). Receptors were obtained from a woman in her fifties or sixties with acute COVID-19.

This clone was picked up many times. This rearrangement joins TRBV18 to TRBJ2-5, with D possibly TRBD2 on 7 matching bases. Germline loops: CDR1 KGHSH, CDR2 LQKENI. V was clipped by 6 bases and J by 9 bases, with 23 bases between them. This CDR3 has 15 amino acids. The CDR3 loop is CASSTDGGLRVAQYF. CDR3 sequence (DNA): TGTGCCAGCTCGACTGACGGGGGGCTAAGAGTGGCCCAGTACTTC.

This clone was observed a few times. The CDR3 DNA reads TGTGCCAGCAGCTTAGTATGGGGACAGGAGAACACCGGGGAGCTGTTTTTT. Amino acids: CASSLVWGQENTGELFF. This chain links TRBV11-2 with TRBJ2-2, with 8 nucleotides matching TRBD1. Per the germline V gene, CDR1 is SGHAT and CDR2 is FQNNGV. The J segment lost 1 base and the V segment lost 1 base, leaving 5 bases of the junction unmatched. The CDR3 runs to 17 residues.

The V gene is TRBV15, the J gene TRBJ1-4; TRBD1 matches at 7 bases. CDR1 is LNHNV, CDR2 YYDKDF, per germline (reference sequence). The ends lost 5 bases at V and 4 bases at J; junction bases unmatched: 10. The CDR3 runs 16 residues. The CDR3 sequence: CATSARGQTINEKLFF. The CDR3 bases are TGTGCCACCAGCGCGCGGGGACAGACCATTAATGAAAAACTGTTTTTT.

The sample holds a few counts of this clone. The chain has TRBV5-4 and TRBJ2-1; 9 positions agree with TRBD1. Per germline, CDR1 SGHNT and CDR2 YYREEE (reference sequence). This CDR3 has 16 amino acids. V trimming: 2 bases; J trimming: 0 bases; junction bases outside the gene matches: 3. The CDR3 DNA is TGTGCCAGCAGCTTAAGGACAGGGGCCTCCTACAATGAGCAGTTCTTC. This translates into CASSLRTGASYNEQFF.

This chain links TRBV5-4 with TRBJ2-3, with 7 bases aligning to TRBD1. From germline, CDR1 is SGHNT and CDR2 YYREEE (reference sequence). Germline trimming cut 6 bases from V and 1 base from J; bases unmatched to any gene: 8. The CDR3 totals 15 residues. This CDR3 reads CASTLRQGGTDTQYF. The CDR3 DNA reads TGTGCCAGCACCCTCCGCCAGGGGGGCACAGATACGCAGTATTTT.

The CDR3 coding sequence is TGTGCCAGCAGCTTGAGAGCGGGGGGTGATGAGCAGTTCTTC. Translating it yields CASSLRAGGDEQFF. The chain combines TRBV5-4 with TRBJ2-1; 9 bases match TRBD2. This CDR3 has 14 residues. Germline CDR1 reads SGHNT; CDR2 reads YYREEE (reference sequence). V shed 1 base, J shed 8 bases, and the junction held 4 bases outside the gene matches.

This chain uses TRBV7-6 with TRBJ1-1; possible D gene TRBD1, 5 bases. The V end lost 5 bases, the J end lost 0 bases, and 16 bases lay between the germline ends. Germline CDR1 reads SGHVS; CDR2 reads FNYEAQ. This CDR3 region has 16 residues. CDR3 sequence (DNA): TGTGCCAGCAGCATTAGGGCGGGGCTTATGAACACTGAAGCTTTCTTT. This gives the protein CASSIRAGLMNTEAFF.

The J gene is TRBJ2-2, the V gene TRBV7-2; 8 bases agree with TRBD1. This CDR3 region has 15 residues. Germline V gene sequence: CDR1 SGHTA, CDR2 FQGNSA. V was clipped by 5 bases and J by 1 base; unmatched bases: 3. The CDR3 is CASSRDRRNTGELFF. The CDR3 bases are TGTGCCAGCAGCCGGGACAGGCGGAACACCGGGGAGCTGTTTTTT.

The chain recombines TRBV7-8 with TRBJ1-5; tentatively, D is TRBD1 (6 bases). Germline V gene sequence: CDR1 SGHVS, CDR2 FQNEAQ. The CDR3 contains 18 residues. V was cut by 5 bases and J by 2 bases, with 22 bases left in between. CDR3 sequence: CASSARDTKVQGNQPQHF. CDR3 sequence (DNA): TGTGCCAGCAGCGCCCGGGACACCAAGGTACAGGGCAATCAGCCCCAGCATTTT.

The chain links TRBV5-4 to TRBJ2-2; the match to TRBD2 covers 14 bases. The CDR3 runs to 16 residues. Unmatched junction bases numbered 5, after V lost 4 bases and J lost 6 bases. The germline CDR1 and CDR2 sequences are SGHNT and YYREEE (reference sequence). The CDR3 coding sequence is TGTGCCAGCAGCCCGCTGACTAGCGGGGGGGCCGGGGAGCTGTTTTTT. Its translation: CASSPLTSGGAGELFF.

The chain joins TRBV7-2 to TRBJ1-6; 9 positions match TRBD1. The germline gives CDR1 SGHTA, CDR2 FQGNSA. The CDR3 length is 14 residues. The V gene end was trimmed by 5 bases and the J gene end by 10 bases; junction bases not matched to a gene: 6. The CDR3 is CASSRDREGSPLHF. The DNA of the CDR3 is TGTGCCAGCAGCCGGGACAGGGAAGGATCACCCCTCCACTTT.

The chain links TRBV6-5 to TRBJ1-1, with 7 bases matching TRBD1. Trimming took 6 bases from V and 2 from J; bases not matched to a gene: 6. Germline loops: CDR1 MNHEY, CDR2 SVGAGI. This CDR3 has 14 amino acids. In DNA form, the CDR3 reads TGTGCCAGCAGGCACAGGGGTGTAAACACTGAAGCTTTCTTT. Translation gives CASRHRGVNTEAFF.

A word on this clone: The same CDR3 is also encoded by other DNA sequences in this sample. The chain uses TRBV2 and TRBJ1-6; D perhaps matches TRBD1 (6 bases). The V end lost 6 bases, the J end lost 0 bases, and 9 bases lay between the germline ends. The CDR3 spans 15 residues. Germline assignment: CDR1 SNHLY and CDR2 FYNNEI. Here the CDR3 reads CASRGASSYNSPLHF. DNA of the CDR3: TGTGCCAGCAGGGGGGCCAGCTCCTATAATTCACCCCTCCACTTT.

The chain is built from TRBV4-3 and TRBJ1-4, with D tentatively TRBD1 (6 bases). Looked up from germline, CDR1 is LGHNA and CDR2 is YSLEER. The germline V and J ends were trimmed by 0 bases and 3 bases, with 8 bases remaining between them. The CDR3 extends over 15 amino acids. The CDR3 nucleotides are TGCGCCAGCAGCCAAGAAGGGGGTTCTAATGAAAAACTGTTTTTT. Translation gives CASSQEGGSNEKLFF.

This clone was seen just once. The chain carries TRBV5-1 and TRBJ1-3; 9 bases match TRBD1. The ends lost 2 bases at V and 0 bases at J; junction bases unmatched: 3. Germline values: CDR1 SGHRS, CDR2 YFSETQ. There are 16 residues in the CDR3. CDR3 sequence: CASSLGTGISGNTIYF. CDR3 nucleotide sequence: TGCGCCAGCAGCTTAGGGACAGGGATCTCTGGAAACACCATATATTTT.

The rearrangement uses TRBV24-1 and TRBJ2-3; perhaps TRBD1 as D (6 bases). This CDR3 is 16 amino acids long. The germline gives CDR1 KGHDR, CDR2 SFDVKD. V dropped 2 bases and J dropped 0 bases, with 11 bases sitting between them. The CDR3 sequence: CATSDSKGGSTDTQYF. CDR3 bases: TGTGCCACCAGTGATTCCAAAGGGGGAAGCACAGATACGCAGTATTTT.

This clone was observed a handful of times. The V call is TRBV2, the J call TRBJ1-1, with a weak D call TRBD1 (5 bases). CDR3 size: 14 residues. Trimming took 8 bases from V and 4 from J, leaving 17 bases between them. Germline-derived CDR1 and CDR2 are SNHLY and FYNNEI. The CDR3 region is CASGPRGGSTEAFF. Here the CDR3 DNA reads TGTGCCAGCGGCCCGCGGGGGGGTAGCACTGAAGCTTTCTTT. The full variable domain, with the rest looked up from reference TRBV2 and TRBJ1-1, is EPEVTQTPSHQVTQMGQEVILRCVPISNHLYFYWYRQILGQKVEFLVSFYNNEISEKSEIFDDQFSVERPDGSNFTLKIRSTKLEDSAMYFCASGPRGGSTEAFFGQGTRLTVV.

This sequence joins TRBV9 and TRBJ1-2; D call uncertain. Trimming took off 3 bases at V and 3 bases at J, with 15 bases between the two ends. The germline CDR1 and CDR2 sequences are SGDLS and YYNGEE. The CDR3 runs 15 residues. CDR3: CASSEGGDLDYGYTF. CDR3 in DNA: TGTGCCAGCAGCGAGGGCGGGGATCTGGACTATGGCTACACCTTC.

This clone was picked up a small number of times. The chain employs TRBV20-1 and TRBJ2-2, with 11 bases matching TRBD1. The CDR3 length is 17 residues. The junction had 11 bases not matched to a gene; V was cut back by 3 bases and J by 5 bases. Germline-derived CDR1 and CDR2 are DFQATT and SNEGSKA (reference sequence). The CDR3 DNA sequence: TGCAGTGCTAGTCCGGGCGTATGGGACAGGGGGACCGGGGAGCTGTTTTTT. Amino acids: CSASPGVWDRGTGELFF.

This clone came up once. The rearrangement joins TRBV28 to TRBJ2-7; 7 bases map to TRBD1. Germline V gene data show CDR1 as MDHEN and CDR2 as SYDVKM. The J segment lost 0 bases and the V segment lost 6 bases, leaving 11 bases of the junction unmatched. The CDR3 length is 16 residues. CDR3 loop: CASSPGQVPYSYEQYF. In DNA, the CDR3 is TGTGCCAGCAGCCCTGGACAGGTACCCTACTCCTACGAGCAGTACTTC.

V is TRBV2 and J is TRBJ1-1, with 7 bases that match TRBD1. With 7 bases clipped from V and 0 bases from J, the junction kept 5 bases outside the gene matches. The CDR3 has 14 residues. Germline V gives CDR1 SNHLY, CDR2 FYNNEI. CDR3 sequence: CASIEQGMNTEAFF. CDR3 nucleotides: TGTGCCAGCATAGAACAGGGGATGAACACTGAAGCTTTCTTT.

This clone has just a few counts. This chain uses TRBV30 with TRBJ2-7, with D perhaps matching TRBD1 (6 bases). Trimming removed 3 bases at V and 5 bases at J, with 11 bases between. CDR3 size: 12 residues. Looked up from germline, CDR1 is GTSNPN and CDR2 is SVGIG (reference sequence). The CDR3 bases are TGTGCCTGGAGCGCCCAGGGGAACGAGCAGTACTTC. This sequence encodes CAWSAQGNEQYF.

The gene calls are TRBV7-3 and TRBJ2-6, with no clear D. V lost 4 bases, J lost 2 bases, and 9 bases lay in between. The CDR3 spans 15 residues. Germline-derived CDR1 and CDR2 are SGHTA and FQGTGA. CDR3 in amino acids: CASSSLSAGANVLTF. In nucleotides, the CDR3 is TGTGCCAGCAGCTCCCTGAGCGCTGGGGCCAACGTCCTGACTTTC.

The J gene is TRBJ2-3, the V gene TRBV30; TRBD1 might be the D (6 bases). This CDR3 has 14 residues. In germline, CDR1 is GTSNPN, CDR2 SVGIG (reference sequence). The V gene lost 4 bases and the J gene lost 0 bases, with 11 bases spanning the gap. CDR3 protein: CAWKTGYSTDTQYF. The CDR3 nucleotides are TGTGCCTGGAAAACAGGGTATAGCACAGATACGCAGTATTTT.

CDR3 amino acids: CASTYPGTEAFF. The CDR3 region has the DNA TGTGCCAGCACCTACCCAGGGACTGAAGCTTTCTTT. V and J are TRBV2 and TRBJ1-1; possibly TRBD1 for D (5 bases). Per germline, CDR1 SNHLY and CDR2 FYNNEI. The CDR3 extends over 12 amino acids. V dropped 7 bases and J dropped 5 bases, with 11 bases sitting between them.